These 14 T cell receptor beta chains were all obtained from the same sample, sequenced in a study of cytomegalovirus exposure and HLA in healthy donors. Primers: 60 Vbeta forward and 13 Jbeta reverse. Measured with immunoSEQ multiplex PCR; TCRdb has only the in-frame clones, and not every one. The data show roughly 110,000 clones, 67% seen once. Material: PBMCs. All receptors come from a young man in good health and CMV-seropositive.

The genes are TRBV10-3 and TRBJ2-5; D perhaps matches TRBD1 (6 bases). Per the germline V gene, CDR1 is ENHRY and CDR2 is SYGVKD. The germline V and J ends were trimmed by 8 bases and 4 bases, with 11 bases remaining between them. This CDR3 is built from 12 residues. Here the CDR3 reads CAIGDTSETQYF. CDR3 DNA sequence: TGTGCCATCGGGGACACCTCAGAGACCCAGTACTTC.

The rearrangement joins TRBV5-8 to TRBJ2-7; TRBD1 aligns across 7 bases. Germline V gene lookup returns CDR1 SGHTS and CDR2 YDEGEE. CDR3 size: 15 residues. After removal of 1 base from V and 4 bases from J, the junction contained 8 bases not matched to a gene. CDR3 residues: CASSLTGTVFYEQYV. CDR3 nucleotide sequence: TGTGCCAGCAGCTTGACGGGGACAGTCTTTTACGAGCAGTACGTC.

About this clone itself: Other DNA sequences in the sample encode the same CDR3. The V gene is TRBV20-1, the J gene TRBJ2-5; D ambiguous. The CDR3 has 10 residues. The germline CDR1 and CDR2 sequences are DFQATT and SNEGSKA (reference sequence). V dropped 3 bases and J dropped 5 bases, with 4 bases sitting between them. CDR3 amino acids: CSASQETQYF. CDR3 sequence (DNA): TGCAGTGCTAGCCAGGAGACCCAGTACTTC.

The chain employs TRBV7-6 and TRBJ1-6, with a tentative D call TRBD1 (6 bases). CDR1 SGHVS and CDR2 FNYEAQ come from the germline V gene. The CDR3 runs 16 residues. Deletions cut 1 base from V and 7 bases from J, with 14 bases between. CDR3 nucleotides: TGTGCCAGCAGCTTAGGGGTGGACAGCACAAATTCACCCCTCCACTTT. Translated: CASSLGVDSTNSPLHF.

The chain couples TRBV30 to TRBJ1-1; 7 nucleotides align to TRBD1. The CDR3 covers 13 residues. From germline, CDR1 is GTSNPN and CDR2 SVGIG (reference sequence). With V trimmed by 5 bases and J by 1 base, 4 bases remained unmatched. In DNA form, the CDR3 reads TGTGCCTGGGGGGACAGATGGAACACTGAAGCTTTCTTT. Protein product: CAWGDRWNTEAFF. The whole variable domain, remainder taken from reference TRBV30 and TRBJ1-1, is SQTIHQWPATLVQPVGSPLSLECTVEGTSNPNLYWYRQAAGRGLQLLFYSVGIGQISSEVPQNLSASRPQDRQFILSSKKLLLSDSGFYLCAWGDRWNTEAFFGQGTRLTVV.

The V gene is TRBV18, the J gene TRBJ2-6; 7 bases match TRBD1. Germline lookup yields CDR1 KGHSH and CDR2 LQKENI. CDR3 length: 16 amino acids. Trimming at V came to 5 bases and at J to 0 bases, leaving 4 bases not matched to a gene. The DNA for the CDR3 is TGTGCCAGCTCAACAACAGGGGACTCTGGGGCCAACGTCCTGACTTTC. Translated: CASSTTGDSGANVLTF. Together with reference TRBV18 and TRBJ2-6, the CDR3 gives the full variable domain: NAGVMQNPRHLVRRRGQEARLRCSPMKGHSHVYWYRQLPEEGLKFMVYLQKENIIDESGMPKERFSAEFPKEGPSILRIQQVVRGDSAAYFCASSTTGDSGANVLTFGAGSRLTVL.

The V and J genes are TRBV2 and TRBJ1-6, with unresolved D. The CDR3 spans 15 residues. Germline values: CDR1 SNHLY, CDR2 FYNNEI. V shed 6 bases and J shed 0 bases, with 9 bases lying between them. CDR3 in DNA: TGTGCCAGCAGCAAACACAGCTCCTATAATTCACCCCTCCACTTT. Translated: CASSKHSSYNSPLHF. The complete variable domain, with remaining parts taken from reference TRBV2 and TRBJ1-6, reads EPEVTQTPSHQVTQMGQEVILRCVPISNHLYFYWYRQILGQKVEFLVSFYNNEISEKSEIFDDQFSVERPDGSNFTLKIRSTKLEDSAMYFCASSKHSSYNSPLHFGNGTRLTVT.

This clone appeared a single time. The chain recombines TRBV11-2 with TRBJ1-6, with D perhaps TRBD1 (6 bases). The V and J ends lost 3 bases and 1 base respectively, with 10 bases between them. Germline CDR1 is SGHAT and CDR2 is FQNNGV. This CDR3 is 16 amino acids long. CDR3 amino acids: CASSLRGASYNSPLHF. The CDR3 nucleotides are TGTGCCAGCAGCTTGCGGGGGGCGTCCTATAATTCACCCCTCCACTTT.

The J gene is TRBJ1-2, the V gene TRBV7-3; 9 bases agree with TRBD1. Germline V gene lookup returns CDR1 SGHTA and CDR2 FQGTGA. The CDR3 runs to 13 residues. V was clipped by 4 bases and J by 7 bases; unmatched bases: 4. The CDR3 sequence is CASSSTGGGGYTF. CDR3 nucleotides: TGTGCCAGCAGCTCCACAGGGGGCGGTGGCTACACCTTC.

The sample holds a few counts of this clone. This sequence joins TRBV7-9 and TRBJ2-5; D is unresolved. V lost 2 bases and J lost 3, with 10 bases in between. Germline V CDR1 and CDR2: SEHNR, FQNEAQ (reference sequence). The CDR3 covers 14 residues. The chain's CDR3 is CASSLLPTKETQYF. CDR3 in DNA: TGTGCCAGCAGCTTACTCCCTACTAAAGAGACCCAGTACTTC.

The rearrangement links TRBV7-2 to TRBJ2-1; 7 nucleotides line up with TRBD2. CDR3 size: 15 residues. Unmatched junction bases numbered 3, after V lost 0 bases and J lost 4 bases. The germline V gene encodes CDR1 SGHTA and CDR2 FQGNSA. CDR3 coding DNA: TGTGCCAGCAGCTTAGCTCCGGGGGGATACAATGAGCAGTTCTTC. Translating it yields CASSLAPGGYNEQFF.

The V gene is TRBV4-1, the J gene TRBJ1-6; perhaps TRBD1 as D (6 bases). This CDR3 has 15 residues. The V gene's germline CDR1 is MGHRA and CDR2 YSYEKL. The V end lost 4 bases, the J end lost 6 bases, and 13 bases lay between the germline ends. In DNA, the CDR3 is TGCGCCAGCAGCCCCCAAAGACAGGCTAATTCACCCCTCCACTTT. This codes for CASSPQRQANSPLHF.

V and J are TRBV19 and TRBJ2-5; 9 positions match TRBD1. Trimming at V came to 5 bases and at J to 4 bases, leaving 5 bases not matched to a gene. The CDR3 totals 14 residues. Germline V gene sequence: CDR1 LNHDA, CDR2 SQIVND (reference sequence). The CDR3 sequence is CASSVTGGVETQYF. CDR3 in DNA: TGTGCCAGTAGTGTAACAGGGGGCGTAGAGACCCAGTACTTC. Full variable domain (rest looked up from reference TRBV19 and TRBJ2-5): DGGITQSPKYLFRKEGQNVTLSCEQNLNHDAMYWYRQDPGQGLRLIYYSQIVNDFQKGDIAEGYSVSREKKESFPLTVTSAQKNPTAFYLCASSVTGGVETQYFGPGTRLLVL.

The genes are TRBV19 and TRBJ1-2; the D is unclear. In germline, CDR1 is LNHDA, CDR2 SQIVND (reference sequence). The CDR3 length is 13 residues. Trimming removed 6 bases from V and 2 bases from J, with 10 bases in between. CDR3 loop: CASRGSLNYGYTF. The CDR3 nucleotides are TGTGCCAGTAGGGGCAGCTTGAACTATGGCTACACCTTC.